The present entry profiles one T cell receptor beta chain with its context. What this receptor recognizes is not known. The record has no base qualities; no much larger clone is one base away. This sample stems from a study of Graves' ophthalmopathy and Graves' hyperthyroidism (dated by TCRdb to 2017 to 2018). Study-level background: Peripheral blood was collected at initial diagnosis, prior to any treatment. The study used signatures of the TCR beta repertoire to tell Graves' ophthalmopathy apart from Graves' hyperthyroidism and to predict which patients would progress to ophthalmopathy. In total, 135 blood samples were TCR-sequenced: around 42 ophthalmopathy, 75 hyperthyroidism and approximately 17 hyperthyroidism-to-ophthalmopathy patients. To explore V-J signatures that distinguish ophthalmopathy from hyperthyroidism, a discovery set of 100 patients was enrolled, made up of approximately 45 with ophthalmopathy and roughly 55 with stable hyperthyroidism. For independent validation, a separate cohort was made up of about 18 hyperthyroidism patients plus 17 patients who later progressed from hyperthyroidism to ophthalmopathy. In 6 or 7 hyperthyroidism patients, T-cell repertoires of thyroid tissue and blood were compared. Following sampling, methimazole starting at 30 mg daily was administered to hyperthyroidism patients, and high-dose intravenous methylprednisolone was administered to ophthalmopathy patients. For training and testing, the 80 to 100 patients in the discovery cohort were randomly divided in a 7:3 ratio. What the authors observed across the whole study: Among expanded thyroid clonotypes with frequency above 0.001, most also showed up in blood, which suggests that blood repertoires may reflect the thyroid immune response. Sample size was not statistically predetermined, and group allocation was not concealed from the investigators. Ophthalmopathy was separated from stable hyperthyroidism by the 13-signature model with more than 85% sensitivity and about 83% specificity in cross-validation and with 80%/75% in the test set. In validation, the model predicted ophthalmopathy progression with less than 71% sensitivity and roughly 78% specificity; some 13 predicted patients were CT-confirmed with GO in a median of approximately 6.5 months.

In the germline V gene, CDR1 corresponds to SGHRS and CDR2 to YFSETQ. Unmatched junction bases come to 9, with V trimmed by 4 bases and J by 2 bases. Including cysteine and phenylalanine, the CDR3 has 15 amino acids. The DNA shown is the 45-base CDR3, in frame from base 1. A patient counted as having stable hyperthyroidism if there was no progression to ophthalmopathy within 18 months of follow-up. Patients with hyperthyroidism were aged 18 to 65 years, had been newly diagnosed, and had a disease duration of less than 2 months. Patients were excluded if they had other autoimmune diseases, uncontrolled infections, pregnancy or lactation. Clinical symptoms, serum thyroxine, TRAb, thyroid ultrasound and orbital computed tomography formed the basis of the diagnosis. Ficoll-Paque density gradient centrifugation was used to isolate PBMCs from about 10 ml of fresh peripheral blood. Total RNA was extracted using Trizol reagent, and RNA quality was checked on an Agilent 2100 Bioanalyzer.

For repertoire sequencing, TCR beta CDR3 regions were amplified from RNA transcripts. The first round was an RT-PCR using HTBI primers with the Qiagen OneStep RT-PCR kit, and this first round was followed by a second-round multiplex PCR, then size selection and purification. The libraries underwent paired-end sequencing with 100 bp reads on an Illumina HiSeq2000. From the authors' description of their analysis: SOAPnuke was used to process the reads, throwing out any read that had adapters, had uncalled bases, had a mean Phred below 15, or lacked an exact constant-primer or identifier match. COPE v1.2.5 was used to merge the high-quality paired reads. Each unique nucleotide sequence was treated as a clonotype, and MiTCR v1.1 was used to align the clonotypes to the IMGT TRB V, D and J references. The analysis was limited to V-J combinations with a frequency above 0.0001, which together covered 99.2% of repertoires. For each V-J combination, a TCR clonal expansion and chaos score was defined as the ratio of F50 clonal expansion to chaos observed in the TCRdist matrix. Welch's t-statistics and random forest were used to reduce features to approximately 13 V-J combinations, which were fed into a naive Bayes classifier. The similarity between thyroid and blood repertoires was quantified using the Morisita-Horn index. TCRdb passed the public sequencing reads through fastp at Q25 and MiXCR, retaining productive beta sequences. For every CDR3 protein sequence, its rows merge into one entry that carries the most common genes and DNA. The V and J calls come from TCRdb's annotation, not from the publication. The sample includes 680,000 or so distinct CDR3 sequences, with 22% observed a single time. In total, the top ten clones hold roughly 6.9% of the sample.

In this chain, TRBV5-1 is recombined with TRBJ2-7, and 7 junctional nucleotides match TRBD2. This clonotype was sampled from a woman aged 18 to 35 with stable Graves' hyperthyroidism. Some clones in this sample may be carry-over from other donors' samples. Donor details come from another sample of the same person, matched by shared clones. Sequenced: peripheral blood. The nucleotides are TGCGCCAGCAGCCCGGAGGCGGGAGTCACCTACGAGCAGTACTTC. The translation is CASSPEAGVTYEQYF.